A few counts support the clone carrying this T cell receptor beta chain. Antigen unknown. This sample was included in a study of CD4 T cells in relation to SARS-CoV-2 and coronaviruses. Study-wide background: Negative control cultures got HIV-1 Nef peptides or no peptide. General study findings and limits: No crossreactivity against non-spike viral proteins was tested here.

CD4+ T cells from unexposed donors were obtained before the COVID-19 pandemic (2011-2018). After nine to ten days of culture, CD4+ T cells were isolated. Cells permitting, SARS-CoV-2 S/N and four cold-coronavirus spikes were tested on unexposed-donor CD4+ T cells. The table came from immunoSEQ multiplex PCR; TCRdb's copy has only in-frame clones and leaves some out. Of about 18,000 clones detected, 75% to 85% appear once; the ten largest clones hold roughly a sixth. The sample was CD4+ T cells from PBMCs, cultured in vitro. The origin of this receptor is a human donor in good health.

The CDR3 sequence: CASSSQPGSTEAFF. The CDR3 DNA follows: TGTGCCAGCAGCTCTCAACCGGGTTCCACTGAAGCTTTCTTT. V is TRBV7-3 and J is TRBJ1-1; D is unresolved. The CDR3 is made up of 14 amino acids. The germline V gene encodes CDR1 SGHTA and CDR2 FQGTGA. Trimming pared 4 bases from V and 4 bases from J, leaving 13 bases between.